Listed below are T cell receptor beta chains from one sample, sequenced in a study of Graves' ophthalmopathy and Graves' hyperthyroidism. TCRdb reprocessed the multiplex PCR reads via MiXCR and lists one record per CDR3 protein. Here the sample spans 650,000 to 900,000 distinct CDR3 sequences, 35% to 50% being singletons. Sequences were obtained from peripheral blood. Every receptor here comes from an adult man with Graves' ophthalmopathy. CDR3s include the opening cysteine and the closing phenylalanine or tryptophan. Each record gives: J gene, D gene, clone size, V gene, CDR3 protein, CDR3 DNA. D genes are given only for firm matches. For some rows the clone size is stated as once, few or many, or as a class when expanded; others skip it.

j_call: TRBJ1-4
d_call: NA
clone_size: many
v_call: TRBV29-1
cdr3_aa: CSVVRPTNEKLFF
cdr3_nt: TGCAGCGTTGTCAGACCAACTAATGAAAAACTGTTTTTT

j_call: TRBJ2-7
d_call: TRBD1
clone_size: few
v_call: TRBV20-1
cdr3_aa: CSPYRDSRLYF
cdr3_nt: TGCAGTCCCTACCGGGACAGCCGTTTGTACTTC

j_call: TRBJ1-2
d_call: NA
clone_size: many
v_call: TRBV19
cdr3_aa: CASTPLERKYYGYTF
cdr3_nt: TGTGCCAGTACCCCCTTGGAGCGGAAGTACTATGGCTACACCTTC

j_call: TRBJ2-2
d_call: NA
clone_size: NA
v_call: TRBV7-2
cdr3_aa: CASGLLTGGELFF
cdr3_nt: TGTGCCAGCGGACTCCTTACGGGAGGGGAGCTGTTTTTT

j_call: TRBJ1-2
d_call: TRBD1
clone_size: few
v_call: TRBV7-8
cdr3_aa: CASSLGPTGDGYTF
cdr3_nt: TGTGCCAGCAGCTTGGGCCCAACAGGGGATGGCTACACCTTC

j_call: TRBJ2-7
d_call: TRBD2
clone_size: once
v_call: TRBV15
cdr3_aa: CATSSVRTSASSYEQYF
cdr3_nt: TGTGCCACCAGCAGCGTTCGGACTAGCGCTAGCTCCTACGAGCAGTACTTC

j_call: TRBJ1-1
d_call: TRBD1
clone_size: many
v_call: TRBV7-2
cdr3_aa: CASSPRRQGGTEAFF
cdr3_nt: TGTGCCAGCAGCCCGAGACGACAGGGAGGGACTGAAGCTTTCTTT

j_call: TRBJ2-2
d_call: TRBD1
clone_size: NA
v_call: TRBV12-3/TRBV12-4
cdr3_aa: CASTLTDRDTGELFF
cdr3_nt: TGTGCCAGCACCCTGACGGACAGGGACACCGGGGAGCTGTTTTTT

j_call: TRBJ1-1
d_call: TRBD1
clone_size: NA
v_call: TRBV6-6
cdr3_aa: CASSYLGPDRHDEAFF
cdr3_nt: TGTGCCAGCAGTTACTTGGGACCGGACAGGCATGATGAAGCTTTCTTT

j_call: TRBJ2-5
d_call: TRBD1
clone_size: few
v_call: TRBV4-3
cdr3_aa: CASSQDRGLQETQYF
cdr3_nt: TGCGCCAGCAGCCAAGACAGGGGGCTCCAAGAGACCCAGTACTTC

j_call: TRBJ2-7
d_call: NA
clone_size: NA
v_call: TRBV7-9
cdr3_aa: CASRSGSRYEQYF
cdr3_nt: TGTGCCAGCAGGTCCGGGTCGAGATACGAGCAGTACTTC

j_call: TRBJ2-5
d_call: NA
clone_size: few
v_call: TRBV7-9
cdr3_aa: CASSLAQGRVRETQYF
cdr3_nt: TGTGCCAGCAGCTTAGCCCAGGGGCGCGTAAGAGAGACCCAGTACTTC

j_call: TRBJ2-7
d_call: NA
clone_size: many
v_call: TRBV29-1
cdr3_aa: CSVGQGISSYEQYF
cdr3_nt: TGCAGCGTTGGACAAGGGATTAGCTCCTACGAGCAGTACTTC

j_call: TRBJ2-2
d_call: NA
clone_size: NA
v_call: TRBV25-1
cdr3_aa: CATRYRVTGELFF
cdr3_nt: TGTGCCACCCGCTACAGGGTCACCGGGGAGCTGTTTTTT

j_call: TRBJ2-7
d_call: TRBD1
clone_size: few
v_call: TRBV10-2
cdr3_aa: CASSESLGTAYEQYF
cdr3_nt: TGCGCCAGCAGTGAGTCTTTGGGGACAGCCTACGAGCAGTACTTC

j_call: TRBJ1-5
d_call: NA
clone_size: NA
v_call: TRBV2
cdr3_aa: CASSLFQGSNQPQHF
cdr3_nt: TGTGCCAGCAGTTTATTTCAGGGTAGCAATCAGCCCCAGCATTTT

j_call: TRBJ1-6
d_call: NA
clone_size: few
v_call: TRBV12-3/TRBV12-4
cdr3_aa: CASSFLGSNSPLHF
cdr3_nt: TGTGCCAGCAGTTTCTTGGGGAGTAATTCACCCCTCCACTTT

j_call: TRBJ2-2
d_call: NA
clone_size: NA
v_call: TRBV25-1
cdr3_aa: CASSLGQINTGELFF
cdr3_nt: TGTGCCAGCAGCTTGGGACAAATCAACACCGGGGAGCTGTTTTTT

j_call: TRBJ2-5
d_call: NA
clone_size: NA
v_call: TRBV6-6
cdr3_aa: CASSPTRGEWETQYF
cdr3_nt: TGTGCCAGCTCACCTACCAGGGGAGAATGGGAGACCCAGTACTTC

j_call: TRBJ2-7
d_call: TRBD1
clone_size: NA
v_call: TRBV29-1
cdr3_aa: CSGRTGPYEQYF
cdr3_nt: TGCAGCGGACGGACAGGGCCCTACGAGCAGTACTTC

j_call: TRBJ1-5
d_call: TRBD1
clone_size: NA
v_call: TRBV24-1
cdr3_aa: CASSEDRDRGKLNQPQHF
cdr3_nt: TGTGCCAGCAGTGAAGATAGGGACAGGGGGAAGCTCAATCAGCCCCAGCATTTT

j_call: TRBJ1-2
d_call: NA
clone_size: many
v_call: TRBV25-1
cdr3_aa: CATGGGSGYTF
cdr3_nt: TGTGCCACCGGCGGAGGCAGCGGCTACACCTTC

j_call: TRBJ1-6
d_call: NA
clone_size: NA
v_call: TRBV5-1
cdr3_aa: CASSLAGAGARSPLHF
cdr3_nt: TGCGCCAGCAGCTTGGCCGGGGCAGGGGCGCGTTCACCCCTCCACTTT

j_call: TRBJ1-1
d_call: NA
clone_size: NA
v_call: TRBV29-1
cdr3_aa: CSVQRGQATEAFF
cdr3_nt: TGCAGCGTCCAACGGGGGCAGGCCACTGAAGCTTTCTTT

j_call: TRBJ2-5
d_call: TRBD2
clone_size: NA
v_call: TRBV14
cdr3_aa: CASSQWGRLAGVQETQYF
cdr3_nt: TGTGCCAGCAGCCAGTGGGGGAGACTAGCGGGCGTCCAAGAGACCCAGTACTTC